This section outlines one TCR beta chain sequence together with its context. Its antigen is undetermined. The source of the sample is a study of graft-versus-host responses after intestinal transplantation. On the study more broadly: Recipients got multivisceral, liver-intestinal, or isolated intestinal transplants. The study gave all recipients anti-thymocyte globulin induction, then tacrolimus and steroids for approximately three years.

Assay: immunoSEQ multiplex PCR; the TCRdb copy retains only in-frame clones and omits some. The table includes around 37,000 clones, roughly 87% detected once. Study results and limitations: Graft-versus-host to host-versus-graft clonal ratios in allografts were high in patients with graft-donor T cell macrochimerism. Present in recipient marrow, GvH clones included some that appeared first in ileum or blood.

CDR1 and CDR2 (germline): LNHDA, SQIVND (reference sequence). V lost 6 bases to trimming and J lost 5 bases; unmatched junction nucleotides: 9. CDR3 length: 14 residues. Graft tissue processing released intraepithelial and lamina propria lymphocytes. The material was ileum tissue, obtained roughly 200 days after intestinal transplant. The origin of this receptor is a human patient who received an intestinal transplant, so some T cells may come from the graft donor. The chain couples TRBV19 to TRBJ1-1, with TRBD1 matching 7 bases. CDR3 in DNA: TGTGCCAGTAGCCGACAGGGAGTGCGTACTGAAGCTTTCTTT. Its translation: CASSRQGVRTEAFF.